The next 11 T cell receptor beta chains were all read from a single sample in a study of cytomegalovirus exposure and HLA in healthy donors. The PCR contained 60 Vbeta and 13 Jbeta primers. Sequencing used immunoSEQ multiplex PCR; TCRdb keeps in-frame clones, though not all of them. Of over 200,000 clones detected, more than 60% appear once; the ten largest clones hold around 2.8%. Sequencing was performed on PBMCs. These receptors all stem from a woman in her sixties in good health and CMV-seropositive.

The J gene is TRBJ1-6, the V gene TRBV7-2, with D possibly matching TRBD1 (6 bases). CDR1 and CDR2 from the germline V gene are SGHTA and FQGNSA. The length of the CDR3 is 13 residues. Trimming stripped 5 bases from V and 7 bases from J, with 9 bases between. CDR3 sequence (DNA): TGTGCCAGCAGCGGACAGTTAAATTCACCCCTCCACTTT. Amino acid sequence: CASSGQLNSPLHF.

Details on this clone: Because it lacks the conserved phenylalanine or tryptophan at the end, this CDR3 is likely a read error. No DNA is shown, since the ends of the CDR3 on it are uncertain; the CDR3 is the one TCRdb lists. This sequence joins TRBV4-2 and TRBJ2-7; the DNA was not compared with TRBD2, the D call given in the table. Ends included, the CDR3 has 15 residues. The germline gives CDR1 LGHNA, CDR2 YNFKEQ. The CDR3 loop reads CASSQESSRTLREYL.

This clone was recorded only once. Other DNA sequences in the sample encode the same CDR3. This chain joins TRBV5-4 and TRBJ1-5, with 7 bases lining up with TRBD1. V was pared by 3 bases and J by 4 bases, with 1 base of the junction left unmatched. The V gene's germline CDR1 is SGHNT and CDR2 YYREEE (reference sequence). The CDR3 loop spans 13 amino acids. In DNA, the CDR3 is TGTGCCAGCAGCTCGGACAGGAATCAGCCCCAGCATTTT. Translation: CASSSDRNQPQHF.

V is TRBV18 and J is TRBJ1-5; D unclear. Trimming removed 3 bases at V and 4 bases at J, with 16 bases between. Germline values: CDR1 KGHSH, CDR2 LQKENI. The CDR3 sequence is 16 residues long. The CDR3 sequence: CASSPPPVERNQPQHF. The CDR3 DNA reads TGTGCCAGCTCACCTCCCCCCGTAGAGAGAAATCAGCCCCAGCATTTT.

The chain couples TRBV28 to TRBJ1-4; the D is unclear. The germline V and J ends were trimmed by 4 bases and 8 bases, with 14 bases remaining between them. The CDR3 runs to 14 residues. Germline values: CDR1 MDHEN, CDR2 SYDVKM. The CDR3 loop reads CASSYPGWGEKLFF. The CDR3 region has the DNA TGTGCCAGCAGTTATCCGGGGTGGGGAGAAAAACTGTTTTTT. The full variable domain, in which reference TRBV28 and TRBJ1-4 provide the parts outside the CDR3, is DVKVTQSSRYLVKRTGEKVFLECVQDMDHENMFWYRQDPGLGLRLIYFSYDVKMKEKGDIPEGYSVSREKKERFSLILESASTNQTSMYLCASSYPGWGEKLFFGSGTQLSVL.

The chain carries TRBV18 and TRBJ1-5, with a tentative D call TRBD1 (6 bases). Trimming shortened V by 6 bases and J by 9 bases, and 18 bases separated the two germline ends. Germline CDR1 reads KGHSH; CDR2 reads LQKENI. This CDR3 has 14 residues. CDR3 in amino acids: CASSTGTSGRPQHF. Written as DNA, the CDR3 is TGTGCCAGCTCTACCGGGACATCGGGTAGGCCCCAGCATTTT.

This rearrangement joins TRBV27 to TRBJ1-5; D unresolved. In germline, CDR1 is MNHEY, CDR2 SMNVEV (reference sequence). The V and J ends lost 4 bases and 6 bases respectively, with 10 bases between them. This CDR3 comprises 13 residues. This CDR3 is CASSYYRSQPQHF. CDR3 DNA sequence: TGTGCCAGCAGTTACTATCGGAGTCAGCCCCAGCATTTT.

The rearrangement uses TRBV29-1 and TRBJ2-7; 9 bases align to TRBD2. J was trimmed by 6 bases and V by 7 bases; bases with no gene match: 13. This CDR3 spans 14 amino acids. Germline V gives CDR1 SQVTM, CDR2 ANQGSEA. The CDR3 region has the DNA TGCAGCGCCGCCCGCGTGGGACTAGCACGCGAGCAGTACTTC. It specifies CSAARVGLAREQYF.

This CDR3 is CASSLGPGNTEAFF. CDR3 DNA sequence: TGTGCCAGCAGTTTGGGCCCCGGGAACACTGAAGCTTTCTTT. The rearrangement joins TRBV27 to TRBJ1-1; no clear D gene. The germline gives CDR1 MNHEY, CDR2 SMNVEV (reference sequence). V was cut by 3 bases and J by 1 base, with 9 bases left in between. This CDR3 is 14 amino acids long.

The chain has TRBV4-2 and TRBJ1-5; D gene unclear. Germline V gives CDR1 LGHNA, CDR2 YNFKEQ. The CDR3 runs to 17 residues. Trimming cost V 0 bases and J 6 bases, with 18 bases left between them. The CDR3 spells CASSQDDTSIAGQPQHF. CDR3 in DNA: TGTGCCAGCAGCCAAGATGACACCTCAATAGCGGGTCAGCCCCAGCATTTT.

The chain combines TRBV11-2 with TRBJ2-5, with D maybe TRBD2 (7 bases). CDR1 is SGHAT and CDR2 is FQNNGV in the germline V gene. V was cut by 5 bases and J by 1 base, with 8 bases left in between. The CDR3 runs to 13 residues. The CDR3 nucleotides are TGTGCCAGCAGCCGGGGGGCCCAAGAGACCCAGTACTTC. As protein: CASSRGAQETQYF.